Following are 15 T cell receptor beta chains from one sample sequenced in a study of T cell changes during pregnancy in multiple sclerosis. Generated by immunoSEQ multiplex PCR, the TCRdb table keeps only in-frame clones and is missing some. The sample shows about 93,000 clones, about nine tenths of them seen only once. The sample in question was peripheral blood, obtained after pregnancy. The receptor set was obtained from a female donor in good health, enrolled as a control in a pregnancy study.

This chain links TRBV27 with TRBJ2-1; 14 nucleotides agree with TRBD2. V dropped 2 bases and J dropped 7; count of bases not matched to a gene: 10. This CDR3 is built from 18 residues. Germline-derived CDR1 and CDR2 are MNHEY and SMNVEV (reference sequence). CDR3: CASSLGWGTSGGRNEQFF. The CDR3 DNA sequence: TGTGCCAGCAGTTTAGGCTGGGGGACTAGCGGGGGTAGGAATGAGCAGTTCTTC.

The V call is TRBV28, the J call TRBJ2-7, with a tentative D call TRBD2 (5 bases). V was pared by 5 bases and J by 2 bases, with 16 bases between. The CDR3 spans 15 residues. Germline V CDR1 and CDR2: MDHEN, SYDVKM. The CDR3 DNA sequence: TGTGCCAGCAGTCCCCCGCGGAGGCCACCCTACGAGCAGTACTTC. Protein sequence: CASSPPRRPPYEQYF.

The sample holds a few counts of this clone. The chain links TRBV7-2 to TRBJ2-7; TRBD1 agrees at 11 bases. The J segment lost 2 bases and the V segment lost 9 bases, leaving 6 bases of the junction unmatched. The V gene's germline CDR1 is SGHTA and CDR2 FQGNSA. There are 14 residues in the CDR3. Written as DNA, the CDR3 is TGTGCCAGTGGACGGGGACAGGGGGCCTACGAGCAGTACTTC. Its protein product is CASGRGQGAYEQYF.

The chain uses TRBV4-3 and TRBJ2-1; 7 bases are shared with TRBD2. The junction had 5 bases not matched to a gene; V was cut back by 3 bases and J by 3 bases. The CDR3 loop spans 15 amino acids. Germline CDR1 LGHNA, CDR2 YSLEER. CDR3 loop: CASSQGGEDYNEQFF. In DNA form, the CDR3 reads TGCGCCAGCAGCCAGGGAGGGGAGGACTACAATGAGCAGTTCTTC.

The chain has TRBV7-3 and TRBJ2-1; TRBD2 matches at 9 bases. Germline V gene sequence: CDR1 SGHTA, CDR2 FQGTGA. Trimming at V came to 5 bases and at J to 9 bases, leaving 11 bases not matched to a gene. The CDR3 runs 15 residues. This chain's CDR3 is CASSPLLAGAGEQFF. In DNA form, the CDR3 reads TGTGCCAGCAGCCCCCTCTTAGCGGGGGCGGGTGAGCAGTTCTTC. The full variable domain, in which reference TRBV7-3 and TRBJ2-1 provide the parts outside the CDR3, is GAGVSQTPSNKVTEKGKYVELRCDPISGHTALYWYRQSLGQGPEFLIYFQGTGAADDSGLPNDRFFAVRPEGSVSTLKIQRTERGDSAVYLCASSPLLAGAGEQFFGPGTRLTVL.

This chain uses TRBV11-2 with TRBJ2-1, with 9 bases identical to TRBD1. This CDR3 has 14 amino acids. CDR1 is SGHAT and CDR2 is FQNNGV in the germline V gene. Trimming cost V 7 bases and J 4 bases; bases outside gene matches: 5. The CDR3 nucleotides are TGTGCCAGCATCGGGACAGGGCCATACAATGAGCAGTTCTTC. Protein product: CASIGTGPYNEQFF.

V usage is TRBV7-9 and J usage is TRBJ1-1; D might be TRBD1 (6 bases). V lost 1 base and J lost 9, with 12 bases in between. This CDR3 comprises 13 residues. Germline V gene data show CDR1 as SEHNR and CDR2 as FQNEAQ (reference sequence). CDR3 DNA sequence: TGTGCCAGCAGCTTAGTCGTGGGGGCTCAAGCTTTCTTT. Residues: CASSLVVGAQAFF.

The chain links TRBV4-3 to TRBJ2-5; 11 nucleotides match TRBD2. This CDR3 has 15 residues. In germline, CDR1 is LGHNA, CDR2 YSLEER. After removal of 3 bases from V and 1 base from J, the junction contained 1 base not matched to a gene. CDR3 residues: CASSHTSGGQETQYF. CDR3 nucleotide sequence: TGCGCCAGCAGCCACACTAGCGGGGGCCAAGAGACCCAGTACTTC.

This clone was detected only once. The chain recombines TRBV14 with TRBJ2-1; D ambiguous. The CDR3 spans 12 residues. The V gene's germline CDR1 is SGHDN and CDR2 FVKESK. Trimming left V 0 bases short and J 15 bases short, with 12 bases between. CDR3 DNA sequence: TGTGCCAGCAGCCAAGATCTGAGACTGCCGTTCTTC. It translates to CASSQDLRLPFF.

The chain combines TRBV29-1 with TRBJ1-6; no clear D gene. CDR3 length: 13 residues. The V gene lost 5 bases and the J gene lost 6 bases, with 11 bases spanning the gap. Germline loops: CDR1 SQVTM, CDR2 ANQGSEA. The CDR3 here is CSVRGGFNSPLHF. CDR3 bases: TGCAGCGTTCGAGGTGGGTTTAATTCACCCCTCCACTTT.

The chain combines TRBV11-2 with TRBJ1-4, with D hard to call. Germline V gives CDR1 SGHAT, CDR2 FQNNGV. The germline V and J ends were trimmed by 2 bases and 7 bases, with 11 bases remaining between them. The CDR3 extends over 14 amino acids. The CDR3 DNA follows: TGTGCCAGCAGCTTATTAGTCGGCGGTGAAAAACTGTTTTTT. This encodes CASSLLVGGEKLFF.

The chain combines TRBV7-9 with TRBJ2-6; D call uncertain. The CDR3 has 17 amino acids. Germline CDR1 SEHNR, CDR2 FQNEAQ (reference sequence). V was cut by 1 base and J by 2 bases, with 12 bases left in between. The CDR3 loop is CASSLVGTRPGANVLTF. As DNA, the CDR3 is TGTGCCAGCAGCTTAGTCGGCACCAGGCCTGGGGCCAACGTCCTGACTTTC. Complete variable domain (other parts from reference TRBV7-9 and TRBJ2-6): DTGVSQNPRHKITKRGQNVTFRCDPISEHNRLYWYRQTLGQGPEFLTYFQNEAQLEKSRLLSDRFSAERPKGSFSTLEIQRTEQGDSAMYLCASSLVGTRPGANVLTFGAGSRLTVL.

The CDR3 sequence: CASSPWGRGGRETQYF. The DNA for the CDR3 is TGTGCCAGCAGCCCCTGGGGGCGGGGGGGCCGAGAGACCCAGTACTTC. This chain uses TRBV9 with TRBJ2-5; 9 bases align to TRBD2. The CDR3 consists of 16 residues. V lost 4 bases to trimming and J lost 4 bases; unmatched junction nucleotides: 11. Germline lookup yields CDR1 SGDLS and CDR2 YYNGEE. Drawing the rest from reference TRBV9 and TRBJ2-5, the complete variable domain is DSGVTQTPKHLITATGQRVTLRCSPRSGDLSVYWYQQSLDQGLQFLIQYYNGEERAKGNILERFSAQQFPDLHSELNLSSLELGDSALYFCASSPWGRGGRETQYFGPGTRLLVL.

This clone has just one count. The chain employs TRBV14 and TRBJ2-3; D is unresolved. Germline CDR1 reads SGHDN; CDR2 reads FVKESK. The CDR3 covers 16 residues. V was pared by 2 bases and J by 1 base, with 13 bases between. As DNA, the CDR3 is TGTGCCAGCAGCCAACCGAGAGGCATCGGCACAGATACGCAGTATTTT. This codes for CASSQPRGIGTDTQYF.

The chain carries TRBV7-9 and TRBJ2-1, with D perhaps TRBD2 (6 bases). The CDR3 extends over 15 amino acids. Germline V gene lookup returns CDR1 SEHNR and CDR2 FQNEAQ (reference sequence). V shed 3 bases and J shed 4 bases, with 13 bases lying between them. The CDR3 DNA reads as TGTGCCAGCAGCTTTTCAGGGAGGTCATACAATGAGCAGTTCTTC. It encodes CASSFSGRSYNEQFF.